This is a list of T cell receptor beta chains from one sample in a study of T cells after yellow fever vaccination. TCRdb itself ran the 5' RACE reads through MiXCR, one entry per CDR3 protein. The sample lists some 600,000 distinct CDR3 sequences; 12% were seen once. The sample consisted of PBMCs, taken on the day of the yellow fever booster vaccination. These receptors all stem from a young man who received the YFV17D yellow fever vaccine. Both conserved end residues are part of each CDR3. Fields, in order: V gene, J gene, D gene, clone size, CDR3 protein, CDR3 DNA. D genes are given only for firm matches. The size entry is marked missing in some rows and otherwise reads once, few, many or a size class.

>TRBV5-1|TRBJ1-1|TRBD1|-
CASSLRGPDEAFF
TGCGCCAGCAGCTTAAGGGGGCCGGATGAAGCTTTCTTT
>TRBV18|TRBJ2-7|TRBD2|many
CASSPREGSYEQYF
TGTGCCAGCTCACCACGGGAGGGCTCCTACGAGCAGTACTTC
>TRBV20-1|TRBJ2-7|-|few
CSAWGWGTYEQYF
TGCAGTGCCTGGGGGTGGGGCACCTACGAGCAGTACTTC
>TRBV20-1|TRBJ2-3|-|-
CSARYGPDTQYF
TGCAGTGCTAGATATGGGCCTGATACGCAGTATTTT
>TRBV4-3|TRBJ2-3|-|-
CASSQPQGGGPDTQYF
TGCGCCAGCAGCCAACCCCAGGGGGGAGGTCCAGATACGCAGTATTTT
>TRBV7-9|TRBJ2-7|-|few
CASSFRGSPYEQYF
TGTGCCAGCAGCTTTCGGGGGTCCCCCTACGAGCAGTACTTC
>TRBV4-3|TRBJ1-1|-|few
CASSHGVSEAFF
TGCGCCAGCAGCCACGGTGTCAGCGAAGCTTTCTTT
>TRBV7-8|TRBJ2-7|TRBD2|-
CASSLARTSFLLMDEQYF
TGTGCCAGCAGCTTAGCGAGGACTAGCTTTCTTTTAATGGACGAGCAGTACTTC
>TRBV7-3|TRBJ2-7|-|few
CASSRQGGNYEQYF
TGTGCCAGCAGCAGACAGGGAGGGAACTACGAGCAGTACTTC
>TRBV7-8|TRBJ2-7|-|few
CASSSFNEGPTYEQYF
TGTGCCAGCAGCAGCTTCAACGAGGGGCCGACCTACGAGCAGTACTTC
>TRBV12-3/TRBV12-4|TRBJ1-5|TRBD1|few
CASSKQGGLQHF
TGTGCCAGCAGTAAACAGGGGGGACTCCAGCATTTT
>TRBV20-1|TRBJ2-7|TRBD1|-
CSAAAGTGFEQYF
TGCAGTGCTGCGGCCGGGACAGGGTTCGAGCAGTACTTC
>TRBV27|TRBJ2-1|-|few
CASSLSIPGWEQFF
TGTGCCAGCAGTTTATCGATACCGGGGTGGGAGCAGTTCTTC
>TRBV23-1|TRBJ2-1|TRBD1|few
CAKDRGRYNEQFF
TGCGCGAAGGACAGGGGGCGGTACAATGAGCAGTTCTTC
>TRBV7-8|TRBJ2-5|TRBD2|-
CASSPRGRNTRGETQYF
TGTGCCAGCAGTCCCCGCGGGAGGAATACCCGGGGAGAGACCCAGTACTTC
>TRBV15|TRBJ2-3|-|few
CATSRGTAPSTDTQYF
TGTGCCACCAGCAGGGGGACCGCTCCTAGCACAGATACGCAGTATTTT
>TRBV20-1|TRBJ2-2|-|-
CSASRRITGELFF
TGCAGTGCTAGCCGCAGAATCACCGGGGAGCTGTTTTTT
>TRBV7-9|TRBJ2-7|-|-
CASSRKGEQYF
TGTGCCAGCAGCCGCAAGGGCGAGCAGTACTTC
>TRBV18|TRBJ1-6|TRBD1|few
CASSPDREYDSPLHF
TGTGCCAGCTCCCCGGACAGGGAATATGATTCACCCCTCCACTTT
>TRBV7-2|TRBJ2-2|-|few
CASSPQGEGELFF
TGTGCCAGCAGCCCTCAAGGAGAGGGGGAGCTGTTTTTT
>TRBV6-1|TRBJ1-2|-|-
CASSRTLNSAWGYTF
TGTGCCAGCAGTCGCACCCTGAACAGCGCCTGGGGCTACACCTTC
>TRBV10-3|TRBJ2-1|TRBD2|few
CASGELADNEQFF
TGTGCCAGTGGGGAACTAGCGGACAATGAGCAGTTCTTC
>TRBV10-3|TRBJ2-3|-|few
CAISEVGVTQYF
TGTGCCATCAGTGAAGTGGGGGTCACGCAGTATTTT
>TRBV4-2|TRBJ2-1|-|few
CASSQSGGTSYNEQFF
TGTGCCAGCAGCCAATCGGGTGGGACTTCCTACAATGAGCAGTTCTTC
>TRBV2|TRBJ1-4|-|once
CASSTAGPDEKLFF
TGTGCCAGCAGCACCGCGGGACCAGATGAAAAACTGTTTTTT
>TRBV7-6|TRBJ2-1|-|-
CASSSVFGEQFF
TGTGCCAGCAGCTCAGTATTCGGTGAGCAGTTCTTC
>TRBV7-2|TRBJ2-3|-|many
CASSSRAVGLAPDTQYF
TGTGCCAGCAGCTCGCGGGCGGTAGGGCTAGCACCAGATACGCAGTATTTT
>TRBV7-9|TRBJ1-6|-|many
CASSLQGGNSPLHF
TGTGCCAGCAGCTTGCAGGGAGGTAATTCACCCCTCCACTTT
>TRBV6-5|TRBJ2-7|TRBD1|few
CASSYDRRQGGEQYF
TGTGCCAGCAGTTACGACAGACGACAGGGCGGAGAGCAGTACTTC
>TRBV5-7|TRBJ2-1|-|-
CASSLRRPGNEQFF
TGTGCCAGCAGCTTGCGGCGTCCAGGCAATGAGCAGTTCTTC
>TRBV19|TRBJ2-5|TRBD1|few
CASRGNKGAWETQYF
TGTGCCAGTAGGGGAAATAAGGGGGCGTGGGAGACCCAGTACTTC
>TRBV3-1|TRBJ2-1|TRBD2|-
CACTQDRGLAGRNEQFF
TGTGCCTGCACCCAAGACCGCGGACTAGCGGGGAGGAATGAGCAGTTCTTC
>TRBV15|TRBJ1-1|-|-
CATSFSGQPNTEAFF
TGTGCCACCAGCTTTTCCGGACAACCGAACACTGAAGCTTTCTTT
>TRBV14|TRBJ2-2|TRBD2|-
CASSHWEGKYGTGELFF
TGTGCCAGCAGCCACTGGGAGGGCAAATACGGTACCGGGGAGCTGTTTTTT
>TRBV4-3|TRBJ1-1|TRBD1|many
CASSRDRGGLNTEAFF
TGCGCCAGCAGCCGGGACAGGGGGGGCCTGAACACTGAAGCTTTCTTT
>TRBV30|TRBJ2-1|TRBD2|-
CAWRRSGKSYNEQFF
TGTGCCTGGAGGCGTAGCGGGAAGAGCTACAATGAGCAGTTCTTC
>TRBV20-1|TRBJ1-6|-|-
CSARDIRLNSPLHF
TGCAGTGCTAGAGATATAAGGCTTAATTCACCCCTCCACTTT
>TRBV9|TRBJ2-7|TRBD1|-
CASSVGQGTSYEQYF
TGTGCCAGCAGCGTCGGACAGGGTACCTCCTACGAGCAGTACTTC
>TRBV5-6|TRBJ2-1|TRBD2|-
CASSPGGSTYNEQFF
TGTGCCAGCAGCCCGGGGGGGAGCACCTACAATGAGCAGTTCTTC
>TRBV20-1|TRBJ2-1|-|few
CSAPSPSSYNEQFF
TGCAGTGCTCCTTCCCCGAGCTCCTACAATGAGCAGTTCTTC
>TRBV20-1|TRBJ2-7|-|-
CSARRHAQGRNYEQYF
TGCAGTGCTAGGCGCCACGCTCAGGGCCGAAACTACGAGCAGTACTTC
>TRBV20-1|TRBJ1-5|-|few
CSARQSHQPQHF
TGCAGTGCTAGACAGTCCCATCAGCCCCAGCATTTT
>TRBV19|TRBJ1-2|-|-
CASSTSTGYGYTF
TGTGCCAGTAGTACATCGACGGGGTATGGCTACACCTTC
>TRBV15|TRBJ2-7|-|-
CATSRGAYPTEQYF
TGTGCCACCAGCAGAGGTGCCTACCCAACCGAGCAGTACTTC
>TRBV7-2|TRBJ2-3|-|few
CASREGELGTDTQYF
TGTGCCAGCAGAGAGGGTGAGCTGGGCACAGATACGCAGTATTTT
>TRBV19|TRBJ1-4|TRBD1|-
CASSNGGTANEKLFF
TGTGCCAGTAGTAACGGCGGGACAGCTAATGAAAAACTGTTTTTT
>TRBV20-1|TRBJ2-3|TRBD1|many
CSASKGADTQYF
TGCAGTGCTAGTAAGGGGGCGGATACGCAGTATTTT
>TRBV20-1|TRBJ2-5|TRBD2|few
CSAKGGEGVQETQYF
TGCAGTGCTAAGGGTGGGGAGGGAGTTCAAGAGACCCAGTACTTC
>TRBV21-1|TRBJ2-1|-|-
CASSKRELDLRWTSNEQFF
TGTGCCAGCAGCAAAAGAGAATTAGACCTCCGGTGGACTAGCAATGAGCAGTTCTTC
>TRBV18|TRBJ2-7|-|-
CASSPRGGHAGGASYEQYF
TGTGCCAGCTCACCCCGCGGGGGACACGCGGGTGGCGCCTCCTACGAGCAGTACTTC
>TRBV4-3|TRBJ1-6|-|-
CASRLGRGSSPLHF
TGCGCCAGCCGTCTTGGCAGGGGTAGCTCACCCCTCCACTTT
>TRBV3-1|TRBJ2-6|-|few
CASSQALGRISGANVLTF
TGTGCCAGCAGCCAAGCCCTCGGACGGATTTCTGGGGCCAACGTCCTGACTTTC
>TRBV6-2/TRBV6-3|TRBJ2-7|-|-
CASQRRQPVGEQYF
TGTGCCAGCCAAAGACGACAGCCGGTAGGGGAGCAGTACTTC
>TRBV3-1|TRBJ2-1|-|few
CASRDRDGAYNEQFF
TGTGCCAGCAGGGACCGGGACGGCGCTTATAATGAGCAGTTCTTC
>TRBV12-3/TRBV12-4|TRBJ2-7|-|many
CASSLGAGPYEQYF
TGTGCCAGCAGCTTAGGGGCAGGGCCCTACGAGCAGTACTTC
>TRBV7-2|TRBJ2-7|TRBD1|few
CASSQRSGQTYEQYF
TGTGCCAGCTCGCAACGGTCGGGACAGACCTACGAGCAGTACTTC
>TRBV10-3|TRBJ2-1|TRBD1|few
CAISESLGDRENNEQFF
TGTGCCATCAGTGAGTCGCTTGGGGACAGGGAAAACAATGAGCAGTTCTTC
>TRBV7-2|TRBJ1-1|TRBD1|-
CASSAARGHTEAFF
TGTGCCAGCAGCGCGGCCAGGGGGCACACTGAAGCTTTCTTT
>TRBV30|TRBJ2-3|-|few
CAGNQGGGSTDTQYF
TGTGCCGGAAATCAGGGGGGCGGAAGCACAGATACGCAGTATTTT
>TRBV24-1|TRBJ2-3|-|few
CATSDFRTGVTDTQYF
TGTGCCACCAGTGATTTCAGGACCGGGGTCACAGATACGCAGTATTTT